This T cell receptor beta chain emerged from a study of blood T cell repertoires in COVID-19. Across the whole study: Sites across the United States, Italy and Spain contributed samples from acute and convalescent COVID-19. Nucleic acid was either cDNA or gDNA, and it came from T cells, B-cell-depleted T cells, or PBMCs.

Original processing methods: Nucleated cell counts were estimated from reference gene primer amplification. Profiling relied on immunoSEQ multiplex PCR, and the TCRdb table lists in-frame clones only, not all of them. V and J calls plus clone size are reproduced from that table; the DNA served to infer D and trimming. The sample holds some 100,000 clones; approximately 87% are singletons and the top ten take roughly 1.5%. The CDR3 has 14 amino acids. Per the germline V gene, CDR1 is SNHLY and CDR2 is FYNNEI. V shed 4 bases and J shed 2 bases, with 12 bases lying between them. The chain uses TRBV2 and TRBJ2-7; no clear D. The sequenced sample consisted of peripheral blood. This TCR derives from a human donor with active COVID-19. The donor label of this sample is uncertain. The DNA for the CDR3 is TGTGCCAGCAGTGTTCGAGTTTACCCCTACGAGCAGTACTTC. Encoded protein: CASSVRVYPYEQYF.